This TCR beta chain was obtained from a study of blood T cell repertoires in COVID-19 (dated by TCRdb to 2018 to 2021). About the full investigation: Collaborator samples came from the United States, Italy and Spain and covered acute and convalescent phases of COVID-19. The prospective study material was composed of cDNA or gDNA derived from T cells, B-cell-depleted T cells, or PBMCs. The dataset comprised deeply sampled blood TCRbeta repertoires from subjects exposed to, actively infected with, or recovered from COVID-19. The repertoires were released in a freely available public database meant as a resource for research on the immune response to SARS-CoV-2. Samples came from the ongoing ImmuneRACE study (first 160 participants) plus 1,254 subjects from 6 global collaborators. A de-identified subject ID, COVID-19 status, age in years and sex were almost always included in the sample metadata. Where available, HLA class I and class II types were obtained from metadata supplied by the sample provider rather than from assay-based typing. Study-level results and caveats: How much clinical and demographic metadata was included differed by source and by participant, and the metadata was provided uncurated.

The junction shows trimming of 0 bases on V and 3 bases on J, plus 6 bases between the germline ends. Counted from cysteine to phenylalanine, this CDR3 has 13 amino acids. Only the CDR3 DNA stays, 39 bases, in frame from base 1. In the germline V gene, CDR1 corresponds to SGHRS and CDR2 to YFSETQ. The immunoSEQ Assay, a bias-controlled multiplex PCR, was used to amplify TCRbeta CDR3 regions from genomic DNA. The published analysis was carried out like this. The number of nucleated cells in each sample was estimated by amplification of reference gene primers within the assay. To quantify the absolute abundance of each unique TCRbeta CDR3 rearrangement, sequence reads were collapsed and filtered. For each sample, productive Simpson clonality was calculated as the square root of Simpson's diversity index across productive rearrangements. The source is immuneACCESS, and TCRdb retained only in-frame sequences with V and J called. Part of the clones is not carried over; for the studies checked, unresolved V genes explain less than half of this, and the remainder is unexplained. Clone size and V and J calls were adopted from that table, with D and trimming inferred from the DNA. The sample yields some 50,000 clones; 80% to 90% were counted once. In total, the top ten clones hold over 2% of the sample.

Concerning this clone itself: This clone's antigen is unknown. Per-nucleotide qualities are absent, and no much larger clonotype sits a single base away.

One collaborating source in Seattle enrolled patients while the patients were actively infected and followed the patients over time throughout the course of disease. Collaborating institutions collected whole blood in K2EDTA tubes following their own protocols. Collaborator samples were shipped for TCRbeta analysis as frozen whole blood, isolated PBMCs, or DNA extracted from either sample type. This sequence was found in an elderly woman with COVID-19, enrolled during active disease. The chain is assembled from TRBV5-1 and TRBJ1-2; the D gene remains uncertain. The sample was peripheral blood. CDR3 reads: CASSLATDYGYTF. The nucleotides are TGCGCCAGCAGCTTGGCCACAGACTATGGCTACACCTTC.